Presented here are 14 T cell receptor beta chains from one specimen sequenced in a study of blood T cell repertoires in COVID-19. TCRdb keeps only in-frame clones here, not all; method: immunoSEQ multiplex PCR. The sample comprises about 240,000 clones, 82% of which are singletons, and roughly an eighth rests with the top ten. Specimen: peripheral blood. The receptor source for this set is an older woman with active or convalescent COVID-19.

The chain joins TRBV7-2 to TRBJ1-2; 7 positions match TRBD1. Germline CDR1 reads SGHTA; CDR2 reads FQGNSA. Trimming cost V 3 bases and J 6 bases; bases outside gene matches: 7. The CDR3 runs to 14 residues. Here the CDR3 reads CASSFTGELNGYTF. CDR3 DNA: TGTGCCAGCAGCTTTACAGGGGAGCTAAATGGCTACACCTTC.

The chain joins TRBV3-1 (or the pseudogene TRBV3-2) to TRBJ2-1; TRBD2 aligns across 9 bases. The CDR3 is made up of 16 amino acids. CDR1 LGHDT and CDR2 YNNKEL come from the germline V gene (reference sequence). The V gene end was trimmed by 1 base and the J gene end by 7 bases; junction bases not matched to a gene: 8. This chain's CDR3 is CASSQGSGGRYNEQFF. In DNA form, the CDR3 reads TGTGCCAGCAGCCAAGGGAGCGGGGGGCGTTATAATGAGCAGTTCTTC.

This sequence joins TRBV18 and TRBJ2-2; the D is unclear. This CDR3 spans 18 amino acids. Germline CDR1 is KGHSH and CDR2 is LQKENI. V lost 0 bases, J lost 0 bases, and 14 bases lay in between. The CDR3 is CASSPPVSLISNTGELFF. CDR3 sequence (DNA): TGTGCCAGCTCACCACCGGTGAGCTTAATATCGAACACCGGGGAGCTGTTTTTT. Full variable domain (rest looked up from reference TRBV18 and TRBJ2-2): NAGVMQNPRHLVRRRGQEARLRCSPMKGHSHVYWYRQLPEEGLKFMVYLQKENIIDESGMPKERFSAEFPKEGPSILRIQQVVRGDSAAYFCASSPPVSLISNTGELFFGEGSRLTVL.

The genes are TRBV30 and TRBJ2-3, with D possibly matching TRBD2 (5 bases). The CDR3 loop spans 12 amino acids. The germline gives CDR1 GTSNPN, CDR2 SVGIG (reference sequence). The V and J ends lost 7 bases and 3 bases respectively, with 11 bases between them. CDR3 DNA: TGTGCCTTTCAACTAGGAACAGATACGCAGTATTTT. It is translated as CAFQLGTDTQYF. Together with reference TRBV30 and TRBJ2-3, the CDR3 gives the full variable domain: SQTIHQWPATLVQPVGSPLSLECTVEGTSNPNLYWYRQAAGRGLQLLFYSVGIGQISSEVPQNLSASRPQDRQFILSSKKLLLSDSGFYLCAFQLGTDTQYFGPGTRLTVL.

The chain employs TRBV28 and TRBJ1-2, with TRBD1 matching 7 bases. V gave up 6 bases and J gave up 4 bases; unmatched junction bases: 2. Germline V gene sequence: CDR1 MDHEN, CDR2 SYDVKM. This CDR3 is 12 amino acids long. Written as DNA, the CDR3 is TGTGCCAGCAGGGGGACAGCCTATGGCTACACCTTC. Protein: CASRGTAYGYTF.

Comments on this clone: This specimen includes other DNA sequences encoding the same CDR3. V usage is TRBV10-3 and J usage is TRBJ1-1; a weak D match, TRBD1 (5 bases). V was pared by 4 bases and J by 2 bases, with 8 bases between. In germline, CDR1 is ENHRY, CDR2 SYGVKD. The CDR3 is made up of 13 amino acids. CDR3 amino acids: CAISGQGNTEAFF. In nucleotides, the CDR3 is TGTGCCATCAGTGGTCAGGGAAACACTGAAGCTTTCTTT.

The chain combines TRBV25-1 with TRBJ1-2; D might be TRBD1 (6 bases). In germline, CDR1 is MGHDK, CDR2 SYGVNS. The CDR3 totals 16 residues. V was pared by 4 bases and J by 2 bases, with 17 bases between. The CDR3 DNA follows: TGTGCCAGCAGTGCGGGGGGGGCCCTACCGAACTATGGCTACACCTTC. This gives the protein CASSAGGALPNYGYTF.

The chain combines TRBV7-9 with TRBJ2-7; D not resolved. The V gene lost 2 bases and the J gene lost 4 bases, with 12 bases spanning the gap. The CDR3 has 14 amino acids. Germline V gene data show CDR1 as SEHNR and CDR2 as FQNEAQ (reference sequence). In DNA form, the CDR3 reads TGTGCCAGCAGCTTACCCGGTTTTGTATACGAGCAGTACTTC. It is translated as CASSLPGFVYEQYF.

J is TRBJ2-6 and V is TRBV4-3, with D tentatively TRBD1 (6 bases). This CDR3 comprises 17 residues. CDR1 is LGHNA, CDR2 YSLEER, per germline. V was pared by 1 base and J by 1 base, with 11 bases between. CDR3 in DNA: TGCGCCAGCAGCCAAGCCCCAGGGGTATCTGGGGCCAACGTCCTGACTTTC. This codes for CASSQAPGVSGANVLTF.

The DNA of the CDR3 is TGTGCCAGCAGCTTAGCTATGGGAGGCACTGAAGCTTTCTTT. It is translated as CASSLAMGGTEAFF. V gene TRBV7-2 combines with J gene TRBJ1-1; D is unclear. Trimming cost V 0 bases and J 4 bases, with 9 bases left between them. CDR1 SGHTA and CDR2 FQGNSA come from the germline V gene. The CDR3 has 14 residues.

This rearrangement joins TRBV6-5 to TRBJ1-2; weak D call: TRBD1 (6 bases). With 6 bases removed from V and 2 bases from J, the gap between germline ends came to 13 bases. CDR1 is MNHEY, CDR2 SVGAGI, per germline. CDR3 length equals 14 residues. DNA for the CDR3: TGTGCCAGCAGGGACCACAGGGTAAACTATGGCTACACCTTC. It is translated as CASRDHRVNYGYTF.

This chain links TRBV4-1 with TRBJ2-7, with D possibly matching TRBD1 (6 bases). This CDR3 has 16 amino acids. Germline-derived CDR1 and CDR2 are MGHRA and YSYEKL. Trimming shortened V by 0 bases and J by 1 base, and 13 bases separated the two germline ends. The CDR3 DNA reads TGCGCCAGCAGCCAAGAAAGGGGGACGGCATCCTACGAGCAGTACTTC. As protein: CASSQERGTASYEQYF.

The chain is built from TRBV5-1 and TRBJ1-2; no firm D call. Germline assignment: CDR1 SGHRS and CDR2 YFSETQ. The CDR3 extends over 14 amino acids. Between the trimmed V and J ends, which lost 1 base and 2 bases, there was a span of 9 bases. CDR3 nucleotide sequence: TGCGCCAGCAGCTTGCCCAGGCCGAACTATGGCTACACCTTC. This encodes CASSLPRPNYGYTF.

The rearrangement joins TRBV7-9 to TRBJ2-6; D is uncertain. The CDR3 consists of 15 residues. Per the germline V gene, CDR1 is SEHNR and CDR2 is FQNEAQ (reference sequence). The V and J ends lost 5 bases and 1 base respectively, with 9 bases between them. CDR3 DNA: TGTGCCAGCAGCCAACAGATATCTGGGGCCAACGTCCTGACTTTC. It translates to CASSQQISGANVLTF.